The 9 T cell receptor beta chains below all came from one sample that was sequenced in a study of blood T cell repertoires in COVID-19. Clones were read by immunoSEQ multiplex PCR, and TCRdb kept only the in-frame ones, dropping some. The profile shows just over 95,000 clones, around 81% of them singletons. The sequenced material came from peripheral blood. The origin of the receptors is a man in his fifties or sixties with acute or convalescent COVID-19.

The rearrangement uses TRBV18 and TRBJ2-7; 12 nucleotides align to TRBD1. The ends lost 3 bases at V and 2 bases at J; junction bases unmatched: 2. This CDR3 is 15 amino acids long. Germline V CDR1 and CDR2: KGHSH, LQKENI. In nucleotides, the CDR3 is TGTGCCAGCTCACCGGGACAGGGGGCCGCCTACGAGCAGTACTTC. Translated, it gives CASSPGQGAAYEQYF. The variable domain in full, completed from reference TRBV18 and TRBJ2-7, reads NAGVMQNPRHLVRRRGQEARLRCSPMKGHSHVYWYRQLPEEGLKFMVYLQKENIIDESGMPKERFSAEFPKEGPSILRIQQVVRGDSAAYFCASSPGQGAAYEQYFGPGTRLTVT.

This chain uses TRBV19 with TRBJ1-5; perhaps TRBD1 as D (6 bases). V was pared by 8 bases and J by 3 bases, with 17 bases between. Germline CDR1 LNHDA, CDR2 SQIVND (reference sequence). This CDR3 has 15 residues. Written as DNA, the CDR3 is TGTGCCAGTTCCCTTCGACAGGAACTCAATCAGCCCCAGCATTTT. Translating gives CASSLRQELNQPQHF. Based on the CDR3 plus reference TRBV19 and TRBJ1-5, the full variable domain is DGGITQSPKYLFRKEGQNVTLSCEQNLNHDAMYWYRQDPGQGLRLIYYSQIVNDFQKGDIAEGYSVSREKKESFPLTVTSAQKNPTAFYLCASSLRQELNQPQHFGDGTRLSIL.

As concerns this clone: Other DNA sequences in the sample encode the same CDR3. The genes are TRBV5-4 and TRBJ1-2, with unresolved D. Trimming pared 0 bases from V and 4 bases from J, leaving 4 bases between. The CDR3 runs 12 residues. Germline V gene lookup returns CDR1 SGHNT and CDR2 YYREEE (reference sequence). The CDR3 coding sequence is TGTGCCAGCAGCTTGGACAGCTATGGCTACACCTTC. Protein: CASSLDSYGYTF.

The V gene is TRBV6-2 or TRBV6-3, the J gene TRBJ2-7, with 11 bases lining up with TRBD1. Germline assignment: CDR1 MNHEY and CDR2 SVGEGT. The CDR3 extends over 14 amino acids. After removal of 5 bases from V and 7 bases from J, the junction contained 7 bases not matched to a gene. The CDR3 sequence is CASSSGQGAGEQYF. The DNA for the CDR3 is TGTGCCAGCAGTAGCGGACAGGGGGCGGGAGAGCAGTACTTC.

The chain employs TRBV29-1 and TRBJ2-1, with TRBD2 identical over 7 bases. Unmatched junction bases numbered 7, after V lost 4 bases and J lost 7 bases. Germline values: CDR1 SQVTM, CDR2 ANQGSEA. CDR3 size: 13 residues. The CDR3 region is CSVGEGRRNEQFF. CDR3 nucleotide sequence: TGCAGCGTTGGGGAGGGCCGTCGGAATGAGCAGTTCTTC.

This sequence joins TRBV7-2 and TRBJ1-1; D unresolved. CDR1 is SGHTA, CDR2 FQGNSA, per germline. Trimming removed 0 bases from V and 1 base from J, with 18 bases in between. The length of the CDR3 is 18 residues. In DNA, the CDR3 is TGTGCCAGCAGCTTAGCCCCGGGTGGCGGAATGGGGAACACTGAAGCTTTCTTT. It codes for CASSLAPGGGMGNTEAFF.

CDR3 nucleotide sequence: TGTGCCAGCAGGTTCGGGGAATACAATGAGCAGTTCTTC. Translation gives CASRFGEYNEQFF. This chain links TRBV6-5 with TRBJ2-1; tentative D call: TRBD2 (5 bases). The V end was cut by 6 bases, the J end by 4 bases, with 10 bases between. CDR1 is MNHEY, CDR2 SVGAGI, per germline. This CDR3 has 13 amino acids.

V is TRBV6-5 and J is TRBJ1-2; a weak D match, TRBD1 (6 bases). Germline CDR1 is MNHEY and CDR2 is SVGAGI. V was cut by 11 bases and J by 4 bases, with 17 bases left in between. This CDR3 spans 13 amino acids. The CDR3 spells CAVPRQGTYGYTF. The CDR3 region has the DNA TGTGCCGTCCCCCGCCAGGGGACCTATGGCTACACCTTC.

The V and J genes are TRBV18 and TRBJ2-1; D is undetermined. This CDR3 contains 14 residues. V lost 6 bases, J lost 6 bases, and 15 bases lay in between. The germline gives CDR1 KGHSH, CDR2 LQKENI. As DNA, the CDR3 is TGTGCCAGCTCGTCCGAGATTTACGCCAATGAGCAGTTCTTC. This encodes CASSSEIYANEQFF.